The sequence of this T cell receptor beta chain was determined in a study of blood T cell repertoires in COVID-19. Germline V CDR1 and CDR2: SGDLS, YYNGEE. Between the trimmed V and J ends, which lost 3 bases and 7 bases, there was a span of 16 bases. This CDR3 contains 14 residues. TCRdb keeps only in-frame clones here, not all; method: immunoSEQ multiplex PCR. The repertoire holds 90,000 or so clones, 70% to 90% seen once, with about 7.7% in the top ten. Sequenced sample: peripheral blood. This chain uses TRBV9 with TRBJ1-1; tentatively, D is TRBD1 (5 bases). This clonotype was obtained from a man in his fifties or sixties with acute or convalescent COVID-19. The CDR3 region has the DNA TGTGCCAGCAGCGCAACCGGGGGTATCGGTGAAGCTTTCTTT. Translated, it gives CASSATGGIGEAFF. The full variable domain, rest sourced from reference TRBV9 and TRBJ1-1, is DSGVTQTPKHLITATGQRVTLRCSPRSGDLSVYWYQQSLDQGLQFLIQYYNGEERAKGNILERFSAQQFPDLHSELNLSSLELGDSALYFCASSATGGIGEAFFGQGTRLTVV.